This T cell receptor beta chain originates from a study of blood T cell repertoires in COVID-19. The data were produced by immunoSEQ multiplex PCR, yet TCRdb's version contains in-frame clones alone and is incomplete. The table records approximately 300,000 clones, roughly 85% of them present only once. The material sequenced was PBMCs or T cells enriched from blood (not recorded which). This sequence originates from a young woman who had been exposed to COVID-19.

Here the CDR3 DNA reads TGCGCCAGCAGCTCCGACCCGTCGGGGGACAGGGGGTTCTATGGCTACACCTTC. It specifies CASSSDPSGDRGFYGYTF. The chain employs TRBV5-1 and TRBJ1-2, with TRBD1 matching 11 bases. The germline V gene encodes CDR1 SGHRS and CDR2 YFSETQ. V dropped 3 bases and J dropped 4; count of bases not matched to a gene: 14. The length of the CDR3 is 18 residues.